The sequence of this T cell receptor (beta chain) was determined in a study of cytomegalovirus exposure and HLA in healthy donors. Findings and caveats of the study: Most TCR sequences were seen very rarely across donors, but some public TCRs occurred in many. Being productive about 87% or about 30% of the time was typical of most TCR beta V segments in an earlier analysis.

The study ran its PCR with 60 Vbeta and 13 Jbeta primers. The data were produced by immunoSEQ multiplex PCR, yet TCRdb's version contains in-frame clones alone and is incomplete. The sample lists under 150,000 clones, 79% occurring once. Comments on this clone: Antigen unknown.

J lost 7 bases, V lost 4 bases, and 10 bases had no gene match. The CDR3 runs 16 residues. Germline V gives CDR1 MNHNS, CDR2 SASEGT. The sample consisted of PBMCs. This chain joins TRBV6-1 and TRBJ1-3, with TRBD1 matching over 10 bases. This receptor was taken from a male donor in good health and CMV-seronegative. In nucleotides, the CDR3 is TGTGCCAGCAGTGCGACCGGGACAGGGGTTTTCAACACCATATATTTT. Translated: CASSATGTGVFNTIYF.